Included here is one T cell receptor (beta chain) sequence, with context. The junction had 3 bases not matched to a gene; V was cut back by 4 bases and J by 5 bases. Germline CDR1 reads SGHNT; CDR2 reads YYREEE (reference sequence). The CDR3 totals 13 residues. TCRdb's table, derived via immunoSEQ multiplex PCR, lists solely in-frame clones and lacks some. The table has 100,000 to 150,000 clones, around 92% seen once. The record originates from a study of control samples from healthy donors and cancer patients. The sequence was collected from a man older than 75 with head and neck cancer. The chain has TRBV5-4 and TRBJ2-1; 7 nucleotides agree with TRBD1. The sample was PBMCs. As DNA, the CDR3 is TGTGCCAGCAGCGGGGACAGAAACAATGAGCAGTTCTTC. The encoded protein is CASSGDRNNEQFF. Based on the CDR3 plus reference TRBV5-4 and TRBJ2-1, the full variable domain is ETGVTQSPTHLIKTRGQQVTLRCSSQSGHNTVSWYQQALGQGPQFIFQYYREEENGRGNFPPRFSGLQFPNYSSELNVNALELDDSALYLCASSGDRNNEQFFGPGTRLTVL.